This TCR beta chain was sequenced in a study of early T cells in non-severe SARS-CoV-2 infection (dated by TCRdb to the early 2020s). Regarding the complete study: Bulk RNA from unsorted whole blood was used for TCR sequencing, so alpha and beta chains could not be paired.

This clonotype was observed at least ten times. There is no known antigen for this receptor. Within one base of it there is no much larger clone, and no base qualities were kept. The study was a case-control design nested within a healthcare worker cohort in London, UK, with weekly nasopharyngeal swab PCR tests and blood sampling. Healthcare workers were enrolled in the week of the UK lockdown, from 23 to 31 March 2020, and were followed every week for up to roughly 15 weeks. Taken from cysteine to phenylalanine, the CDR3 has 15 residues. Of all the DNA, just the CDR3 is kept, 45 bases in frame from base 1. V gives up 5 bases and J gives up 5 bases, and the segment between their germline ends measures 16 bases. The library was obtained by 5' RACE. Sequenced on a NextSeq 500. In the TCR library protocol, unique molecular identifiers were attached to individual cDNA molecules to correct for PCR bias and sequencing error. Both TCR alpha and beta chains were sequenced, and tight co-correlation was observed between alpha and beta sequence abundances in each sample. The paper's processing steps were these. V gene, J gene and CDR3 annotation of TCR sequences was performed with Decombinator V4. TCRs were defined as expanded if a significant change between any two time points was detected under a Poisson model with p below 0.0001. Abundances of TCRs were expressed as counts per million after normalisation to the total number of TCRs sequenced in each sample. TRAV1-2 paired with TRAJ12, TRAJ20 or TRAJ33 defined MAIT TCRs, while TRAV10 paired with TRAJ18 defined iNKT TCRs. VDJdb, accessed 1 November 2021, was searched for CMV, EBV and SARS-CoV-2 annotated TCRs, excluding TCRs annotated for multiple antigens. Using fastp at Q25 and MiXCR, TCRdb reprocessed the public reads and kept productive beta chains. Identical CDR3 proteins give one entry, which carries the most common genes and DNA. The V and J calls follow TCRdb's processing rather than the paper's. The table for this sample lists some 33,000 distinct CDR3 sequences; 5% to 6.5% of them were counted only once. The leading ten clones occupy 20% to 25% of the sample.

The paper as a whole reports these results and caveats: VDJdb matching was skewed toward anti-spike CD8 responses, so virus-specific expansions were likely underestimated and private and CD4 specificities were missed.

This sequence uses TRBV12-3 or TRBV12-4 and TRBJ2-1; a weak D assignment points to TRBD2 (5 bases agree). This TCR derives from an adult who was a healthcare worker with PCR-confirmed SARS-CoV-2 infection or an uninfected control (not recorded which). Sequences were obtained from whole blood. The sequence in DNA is TGTGCCAGCAGTGTGCTTTCGGGAATTCACAATGAGCAGTTCTTC. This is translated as CASSVLSGIHNEQFF.